Below, one T cell receptor (beta chain) is given with its context. CDR1 is MNHEY and CDR2 is SVGAGI in the germline V gene. Between the trimmed V and J ends, which lost 7 bases and 6 bases, there was a span of 13 bases. The CDR3 contains 13 residues. This sample is drawn from a study of blood T cell repertoires in COVID-19. Sequencing used immunoSEQ multiplex PCR; TCRdb keeps in-frame clones, though not all of them. The profile shows around 50,000 clones, less than 85% of them singletons. Sequencing was carried out using peripheral blood. The TCR was taken from a human donor in a cohort sampled during active COVID-19. The gene calls are TRBV6-5 and TRBJ1-5; TRBD1 might be the D (6 bases). The CDR3 region has the DNA TGTGCCAGCACCAGACAGGTTGGTCAGCCCCAGCATTTT. Amino acid sequence: CASTRQVGQPQHF.